This T cell receptor beta chain was sequenced during a study of OX40 agonist ivuxolimab in advanced cancers. Turning to the study itself: Partial responses, seen in three patients, involved one hepatocellular carcinoma and two cutaneous melanomas.

Some clones are missing from TCRdb's copy, which holds only in-frame ones; the method was immunoSEQ multiplex PCR. The sample lists about 25,000 clones; approximately 86% were seen once. V was clipped by 4 bases and J by 10 bases; unmatched bases: 12. This CDR3 comprises 15 residues. Germline V lookup: CDR1 SEHNR, CDR2 FQNEAQ (reference sequence). Blood draws occurred at baseline, cycle 4 day 1, and cycle 7 day 1. Specimen: CD4+ or CD8+ T cells sorted from blood, collected in a trial of the OX40 agonist ivuxolimab. This clonotype originated in an adult with an advanced solid tumor such as melanoma, head and neck, liver or kidney cancer. The rearrangement links TRBV7-9 to TRBJ1-1; TRBD1 matches 10 bases. CDR3 DNA sequence: TGTGCCAGCAGCTCCTATCCGGGACAGGGGTTGTTAGCTTTCTTT. Translating gives CASSSYPGQGLLAFF.